The 20 T cell receptor beta chains listed next were all sequenced from one sample in a study of blood T cell repertoires in COVID-19. TCRdb's copy holds only in-frame clones and misses some; the assay was immunoSEQ multiplex PCR. This sample has over 100,000 clones, with 85% to 90% found just once. The sequenced sample consisted of peripheral blood. These TCRs come from a human donor in a cohort sampled during active COVID-19.

In DNA, the CDR3 is TGTGCCAGCATGCGGGACTATGGCTACACCTTC. It specifies CASMRDYGYTF. The gene calls are TRBV2 and TRBJ1-2; D gene uncertain. Trimming removed 7 bases at V and 3 bases at J, with 6 bases between. There are 11 residues in the CDR3. CDR1 SNHLY and CDR2 FYNNEI come from the germline V gene.

The table lists this clone with a count of one. The rearrangement uses TRBV5-1 and TRBJ2-7; weak D call: TRBD1 (6 bases). CDR1 SGHRS and CDR2 YFSETQ come from the germline V gene. Trimming shortened V by 4 bases and J by 3 bases, and 11 bases separated the two germline ends. The CDR3 runs to 13 residues. The CDR3 region has the DNA TGCGCCAGCAGCATGCAAGGGGGCTACGAGCAGTACTTC. It encodes CASSMQGGYEQYF. Full variable domain (remainder filled in from reference TRBV5-1 and TRBJ2-7): KAGVTQTPRYLIKTRGQQVTLSCSPISGHRSVSWYQQTPGQGLQFLFEYFSETQRNKGNFPGRFSGRQFSNSRSEMNVSTLELGDSALYLCASSMQGGYEQYFGPGTRLTVT.

V gene TRBV4-2 combines with J gene TRBJ2-5, with D perhaps matching TRBD2 (5 bases). V was pared by 1 base and J by 5 bases, with 11 bases between. Germline lookup yields CDR1 LGHNA and CDR2 YNFKEQ. The CDR3 runs to 14 residues. The CDR3 DNA follows: TGTGCCAGCAGCCAAGGCCCCGGGGAGGAGACCCAGTACTTC. Translated, it gives CASSQGPGEETQYF.

This chain connects TRBV2 to TRBJ2-3; the D is unclear. The CDR3 totals 19 residues. V lost 6 bases and J 0 bases, leaving 25 bases between the germline ends. Germline V gene lookup returns CDR1 SNHLY and CDR2 FYNNEI. CDR3 region: CASSLRGARYVASTDTQYF. The CDR3 bases are TGTGCCAGCAGCCTCCGCGGTGCTCGCTACGTAGCTAGCACAGATACGCAGTATTTT.

This chain links TRBV12-5 with TRBJ2-7; possible D gene TRBD1, 5 bases. The V end was cut by 0 bases, the J end by 3 bases, with 12 bases between. CDR3 length equals 15 residues. CDR1 LGHNT and CDR2 FRNRAP come from the germline V gene. DNA for the CDR3: TGTGCTAGTGGTTTGGTATTGGGGCAGGGCTACGAGCAGTACTTC. This translates into CASGLVLGQGYEQYF.

The V and J genes are TRBV2 and TRBJ1-1; TRBD1 matches at 7 bases. Germline CDR1 and CDR2: SNHLY and FYNNEI. Losses at the gene ends were 6 bases for V and 3 bases for J; bases not matched to a gene: 10. The CDR3 spans 15 residues. The CDR3 sequence is CASRDRERGHTEAFF. The CDR3 region has the DNA TGTGCCAGCAGAGACAGGGAGAGGGGACACACTGAAGCTTTCTTT.

V usage is TRBV2 and J usage is TRBJ2-7; D is possibly TRBD1 (5 bases). V was shortened by 6 bases and J by 4 bases, with 13 bases between the two germline ends. The CDR3 sequence is 13 residues long. Looked up from germline, CDR1 is SNHLY and CDR2 is FYNNEI. CDR3 in DNA: TGTGCCAGCAGCAAGACAGACTGGTACGAGCAGTACTTC. Translating gives CASSKTDWYEQYF.

The genes are TRBV5-4 and TRBJ2-1, with TRBD2 identical over 13 bases. The CDR3 is made up of 20 amino acids. Germline V gene sequence: CDR1 SGHNT, CDR2 YYREEE (reference sequence). J gave up 0 bases and V 3 bases, and 12 bases lay outside the gene matches. The CDR3 region is CASSSRSGTSGKSSYNEQFF. CDR3 sequence (DNA): TGTGCCAGCAGCTCACGATCCGGGACTAGCGGGAAGAGCTCCTACAATGAGCAGTTCTTC.

The V and J genes are TRBV28 and TRBJ1-3; 9 bases are a match to TRBD1. The germline CDR1 and CDR2 sequences are MDHEN and SYDVKM. Trimming at V came to 6 bases and at J to 2 bases, leaving 2 bases not matched to a gene. This CDR3 has 14 amino acids. The CDR3 nucleotides read TGTGCCAGCAGGGACAGGGGTGCTGGAAACACCATATATTTT. Translated: CASRDRGAGNTIYF.

The genes are TRBV28 and TRBJ1-2; no reliable D call. Germline CDR1 and CDR2: MDHEN and SYDVKM. CDR3 length equals 13 residues. Trimming removed 3 bases at V and 2 bases at J, with 7 bases between. For the CDR3, the DNA is TGTGCCAGCAGTTTTGGCCAGAACTATGGCTACACCTTC. Its protein product is CASSFGQNYGYTF.

The J gene is TRBJ1-2, the V gene TRBV28, with unresolved D. CDR1 and CDR2 (germline): MDHEN, SYDVKM. V lost 10 bases and J 2 bases, leaving 20 bases between the germline ends. This CDR3 region has 15 residues. The CDR3 bases are TGTGCCACCTGTAGCGGCTTCTTCCAAAACTATGGCTACACCTTC. Protein product: CATCSGFFQNYGYTF.

The V call is TRBV5-6, the J call TRBJ2-1; no reliable D call. The V gene's germline CDR1 is SGHDT and CDR2 YYEEEE. CDR3 length: 12 amino acids. Trimming left V 0 bases short and J 6 bases short, with 4 bases between. CDR3 amino acids: CASSLVSNEQFF. The CDR3 DNA reads as TGTGCCAGCAGCTTGGTATCCAATGAGCAGTTCTTC.

V and J are TRBV7-8 and TRBJ2-7; 7 nucleotides align to TRBD2. Trimming at V came to 8 bases and at J to 2 bases, leaving 3 bases not matched to a gene. Looked up from germline, CDR1 is SGHVS and CDR2 is FQNEAQ. The CDR3 length is 12 residues. This chain's CDR3 is CASARGAYEQYF. The CDR3 nucleotides are TGTGCCAGCGCACGGGGGGCCTACGAGCAGTACTTC.

This clone was recorded only once. The CDR3 sequence: CASSGIAGPYNEQFF. The CDR3 region has the DNA TGTGCCAGCAGCGGAATAGCGGGTCCCTACAATGAGCAGTTCTTC. The rearrangement joins TRBV9 to TRBJ2-1, with TRBD2 matching 7 bases. V lost 3 bases, J lost 2 bases, and 5 bases stayed unmatched. The germline V gene encodes CDR1 SGDLS and CDR2 YYNGEE. The CDR3 totals 15 residues. The variable domain in full, completed from reference TRBV9 and TRBJ2-1, reads DSGVTQTPKHLITATGQRVTLRCSPRSGDLSVYWYQQSLDQGLQFLIQYYNGEERAKGNILERFSAQQFPDLHSELNLSSLELGDSALYFCASSGIAGPYNEQFFGPGTRLTVL.

The V gene is TRBV19, the J gene TRBJ2-5; D possibly corresponds to TRBD2 (6 bases). Looked up from germline, CDR1 is LNHDA and CDR2 is SQIVND (reference sequence). The CDR3 has 13 residues. The V end was cut by 5 bases, the J end by 5 bases, with 12 bases between. CDR3 nucleotide sequence: TGTGCCAGTAGTTGGGCTGGGGGGGAGACCCAGTACTTC. Translating gives CASSWAGGETQYF.

The chain recombines TRBV5-1 with TRBJ1-5; 12 bases line up with TRBD1. Germline loops: CDR1 SGHRS, CDR2 YFSETQ. With 3 bases clipped from V and 0 bases from J, the junction kept 7 bases outside the gene matches. The CDR3 extends over 18 amino acids. The CDR3 is CASSSPGQGAPSNQPQHF. The CDR3 DNA is TGCGCCAGCAGCTCTCCGGGACAGGGGGCGCCTAGCAATCAGCCCCAGCATTTT.

This chain joins TRBV5-4 and TRBJ2-7; D possibly corresponds to TRBD1 (5 bases). Trimming cost V 4 bases and J 4 bases, with 12 bases left between them. This CDR3 is 13 amino acids long. CDR1 is SGHNT, CDR2 YYREEE, per germline (reference sequence). The CDR3 nucleotides are TGTGCCAGCAGCCTCAGGGAAGGATACGAGCAGTACTTC. Encoded protein: CASSLREGYEQYF.

J is TRBJ2-3 and V is TRBV28; 10 positions agree with TRBD1. The J segment lost 2 bases and the V segment lost 7 bases, leaving 9 bases of the junction unmatched. This CDR3 is 16 amino acids long. Germline V gives CDR1 MDHEN, CDR2 SYDVKM. The CDR3 coding sequence is TGTGCCAGCACTATGGGACAGGGGAGATTCACAGATACGCAGTATTTT. As protein: CASTMGQGRFTDTQYF.

The rearrangement joins TRBV7-3 to TRBJ2-3; no clear D gene. V was clipped by 6 bases and J by 6 bases, with 13 bases between them. This CDR3 spans 13 amino acids. Germline-derived CDR1 and CDR2 are SGHTA and FQGTGA. The CDR3 loop reads CASSIAPRDTQYF. CDR3 in DNA: TGTGCCAGCAGTATCGCGCCGAGGGATACGCAGTATTTT.

The rearrangement uses TRBV2 and TRBJ1-3; D uncertain. There are 16 residues in the CDR3. Germline V CDR1 and CDR2: SNHLY, FYNNEI. V lost 6 bases, J lost 0 bases, and 15 bases lay in between. Here the CDR3 reads CASSPGSRISGNTIYF. CDR3 DNA sequence: TGTGCCAGCAGCCCCGGGTCGCGGATCTCTGGAAACACCATATATTTT.